Each of the 2 T cell receptor beta chains below was sequenced from the same sample in a study of blood T cells in healthy people across ages. PCR was performed a second time for about 7 to 11 cycles using a sample-barcoded 5' primer and a J-beta primer mix. TCRdb reprocessed the 5' RACE reads via MiXCR and lists one record per CDR3 protein. The repertoire holds about 1.7 million distinct CDR3 sequences, under 30% seen once, with over 7% in the top ten. Sequenced sample: blood. All receptors derive from a woman aged 25 to 39 in good health.

Only a few counts were recorded for this clonotype. The V and J genes are TRBV5-1 and TRBJ1-4; D may be TRBD1 (5 bases). The CDR3 covers 15 residues. CDR1 SGHRS and CDR2 YFSETQ come from the germline V gene. The V and J ends lost 0 bases and 5 bases respectively, with 11 bases between them. The CDR3 region has the DNA TGCGCCAGCAGCTTGGGGCAGAACAGGAATGAAAAACTGTTTTTT. Translated: CASSLGQNRNEKLFF.

The chain links TRBV18 to TRBJ1-1; D gene ambiguous. This CDR3 is 15 amino acids long. Germline CDR1 and CDR2: KGHSH and LQKENI. Trimming took 2 bases from V and 1 from J, leaving 11 bases between them. The CDR3 bases are TGTGCCAGCTCACCATTAGAGGGATCGAACACTGAAGCTTTCTTT. It codes for CASSPLEGSNTEAFF.